Sequencing of this T cell receptor beta chain was carried out in a study of blood T cells in healthy people across ages (dated by TCRdb to between 2014 and 2016). With regard to the full study: In model experiments, template switching captured roughly one uniquely barcoded TCR beta cDNA molecule for every two T cells. Age-related changes in TCR beta repertoire diversity were measured in the study by deep sequencing normalized with unique cDNA molecular identifiers. Four age groups were formed from the donors: young (average about 17 years), middle-aged (approximately 39), aged (under 70) and long-lived (approximately 78). The study analyzed two additional independent replicas of 1 million unique cDNA reads from the same blood draw for two donors, one aged 18 to 30 and one aged 80 or older.

Libraries were built with 5' RACE. The instrument was an Illumina HiSeq 2500. A second PCR of about 6 to 11 cycles was performed with a sample-barcoded 5' primer and a J-beta primer mix. A unique molecular identifier was introduced onto each TCR beta cDNA molecule by a template-switch 5' adaptor carrying 12 random nucleotides. Each sample yielded at least 2.5 million CDR3-containing paired-end reads. The Mint cDNA synthesis kit, primed by a TRBC-specific oligonucleotide, was used to synthesize first-strand cDNA from all RNA. After uracil-DNA glycosylase treatment, a first 18-cycle PCR used universal primers M1SS and BC2_uni_R on all cDNA. The authors' analysis ran thus. Normalization of each sample was performed by random selection of 1 million high-quality reads, each carrying a distinct molecular identifier. Reads sharing molecular identifiers were discarded rather than binned into consensus sequences. CDR3 identification, clonotype clustering and error correction used MiTCR with a Q25 quality threshold and the strictest error-elimination algorithm. A nonparametric unseen species model with Euler transformation was used to estimate a lower bound on total TCR beta diversity. Clones were called with MiXCR by TCRdb after fastp trimmed the public reads at Q25, and only in-frame beta chains were retained. Each entry is one CDR3 protein sequence, shown with its most common DNA and genes. TCRdb's processing, not the study's, gives the V and J calls here. The sample contains roughly 700,000 distinct CDR3 sequences, approximately 25% of them found a single time. The ten largest clones represent more than 7.5% of the sample.

General study outcomes and caveats: Donor CMV infection status was unknown, potentially confounding age-related changes in expanded clonotypes. Observed TCR beta diversity per million T cells fell roughly linearly with age, and a significant reduction was already apparent by age around 40. Estimates of total diversity from one million sequenced T cells were regarded as lower bounds and underestimates. Compared with the aged group, more naive CD4+ T cells, fewer expanded clones and increased TCR diversity were shown by the long-lived group, suggesting age selection. There was a strong correlation between observed TCR beta diversity and the percentage of naive T cells measured by flow cytometry. Because profiling used bulk unsorted PBMCs, naive and antigen-experienced compartments could not be compared conclusively.

This clonotype was detected a few times. Its antigen target is currently unknown. Base qualities are not at hand, and no much larger clone is one base apart. The roughly 42 donors, aged about 6 to 95 years, were systemically healthy Caucasian individuals from Russia. Approximately 9 milliliters of peripheral blood were collected from each donor into EDTA-treated Vacutainer tubes. Ficoll-Paque density-gradient centrifugation was used to isolate PBMCs, with at least 7 million per sample. Trizol reagent was used to extract total RNA from the PBMCs, yielding at least 6 micrograms per sample. For every donor, flow cytometry on a PBMC aliquot measured the percentage of naive CD45RAhigh/CD27high T cells. These data were likewise used in another study, on T cells of mothers and their children. As that second paper reports: Nine systemically healthy Caucasian individuals served as donors, namely three mothers together with their six children. cDNA synthesis consumed the entire amount of extracted RNA, loaded at around 1.4 ug RNA in each 15 ul reaction. Sample barcodes and 2-4 random nucleotides were added via the M1S primer in the second PCR. Each mother yielded over 9.5 million TCR beta CDR3 reads and each child some 3 million reads. In both related and unrelated pairs, thymic selection shapes the output of TCR recombination in a similar way, with inherited differences having only a minor effect. Normalized repertoire overlap was always slightly but never significantly higher in related than unrelated mother-child pairs. With a sensitivity of approximately 100 clones per million clonotypes, no persistent microchimeric T cell clones were detected. In the study, deep NGS was used to compare the TCR beta repertoires of mothers and children, and features distinguishing related mother-child pairs from unrelated individuals were sought. Mothers averaged about 40 +/- 4 years of age and children averaged around 10 +/- 4 years. After adapter ligation with NEBNext reagents, the libraries were sequenced on Illumina HiSeq 2000 with 100+100 nt paired-end reads. To prevent cross-contamination, the mother and child libraries were prepared one month apart and sequenced in separate runs. For each donor, somewhere between roughly 450,000 and 2,100,000 distinct TCR beta clonotypes were identified. Naive TCR beta clonotypes were estimated from low-frequency clonotypes matched to each donor's FACS-determined naive share, without sorting.

This TCR derives from a boy younger than 18 in good health. The source material was blood.

The CDR3 reads CASSFEGGENEQYF. The DNA sequence is as follows: TGTGCCAGCAGCTTCGAAGGGGGAGAGAACGAGCAGTACTTC. The chain is assembled from TRBV7-6 and TRBJ2-7; D gene: possibly TRBD1, on 6 matching bases. From a lookup of the germline V gene, CDR1 and CDR2 are SGHVS and FNYEAQ. The CDR3 starts with the cysteine, ends with the phenylalanine, and has 14 residues. Only the CDR3 region is kept as DNA, spanning 42 bases read in frame from base 1. V was cut back by 3 bases and J by 5 bases, leaving a gap of 14 bases between them.